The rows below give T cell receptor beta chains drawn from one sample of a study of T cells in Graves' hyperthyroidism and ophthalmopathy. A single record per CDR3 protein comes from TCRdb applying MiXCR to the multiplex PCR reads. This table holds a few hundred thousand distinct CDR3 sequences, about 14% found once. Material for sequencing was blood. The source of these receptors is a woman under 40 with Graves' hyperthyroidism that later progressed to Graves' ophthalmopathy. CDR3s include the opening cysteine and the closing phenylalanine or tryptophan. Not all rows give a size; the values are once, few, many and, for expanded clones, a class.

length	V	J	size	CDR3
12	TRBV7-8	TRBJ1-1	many	CASSRRGTEAFF
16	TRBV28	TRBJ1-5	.	CASSLGPFSGNQPQHF
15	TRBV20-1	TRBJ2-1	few	CSARRLAGGYNEQFF
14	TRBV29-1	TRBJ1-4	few	CSVEFTGLGEKLFF
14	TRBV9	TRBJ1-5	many	CASSVDAGNQPQHF
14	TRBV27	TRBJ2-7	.	CASRPVQGRYEQYF
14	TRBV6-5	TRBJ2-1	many	CASSYNRQLVEQFF
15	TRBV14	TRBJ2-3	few	CASSRFGTEVDTQYF
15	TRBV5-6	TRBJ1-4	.	CASSLAGTVNEKLFF
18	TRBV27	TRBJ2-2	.	CASSPWGLAGVSTGELFF
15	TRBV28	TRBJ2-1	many	CASRLSGGGYNEQFF
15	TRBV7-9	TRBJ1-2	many	CASSFGTGLNYGYTF
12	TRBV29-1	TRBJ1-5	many	CSVGSMGEPQHF
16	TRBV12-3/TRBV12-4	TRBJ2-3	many	CASSFQVGTGADTQYF
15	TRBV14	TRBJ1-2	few	CASSHWTDSNYGYTF
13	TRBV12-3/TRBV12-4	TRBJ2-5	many	CASSKGGTGTQYF
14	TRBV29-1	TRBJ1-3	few	CSVGDRGAGNTIYF
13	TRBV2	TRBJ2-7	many	CASSRDRDYEQYF
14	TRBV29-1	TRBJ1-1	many	CSVGQGLMNTEAFF
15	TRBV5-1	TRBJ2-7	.	CASSRDTASGYEQYF
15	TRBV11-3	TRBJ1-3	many	CASSLGHFSGNTIYF
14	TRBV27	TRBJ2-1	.	CASSLGTSGHEQFF
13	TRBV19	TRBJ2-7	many	CASRNSGGEEQYF
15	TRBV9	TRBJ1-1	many	CASSVLGQGDTEAFF
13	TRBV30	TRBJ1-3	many	CAWSPTIGNTIYF
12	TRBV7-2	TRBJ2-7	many	CASSFDHYEQYF
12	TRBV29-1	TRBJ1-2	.	CSVEDGWYGYTF
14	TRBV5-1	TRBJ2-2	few	CASTERANTGELFF
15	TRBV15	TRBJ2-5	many	CATRAGIADQETQYF
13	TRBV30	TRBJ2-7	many	CAWSKVVPYEQYF
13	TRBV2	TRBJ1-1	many	CASSAPGGWGAFF
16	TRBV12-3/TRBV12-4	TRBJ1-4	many	CASSRTTGTGSEKLFF
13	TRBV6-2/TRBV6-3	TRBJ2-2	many	CAAGQANTGELFF
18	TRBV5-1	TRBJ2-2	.	CASSLLAGRFAGAGELFF